These 25 T cell receptor beta chains originate from one sample sequenced in a study of blood T cells in healthy people across ages (dated by TCRdb to between 2014 and 2016). Libraries were prepared through 5' RACE. Sequencing used an Illumina HiSeq 2500. A second PCR of roughly 7 to 11 cycles was performed with a sample-barcoded 5' primer and a J-beta primer mix. TCRdb reran the public reads through fastp at Q25 and MiXCR, keeping productive beta chains. Rows with a matching CDR3 protein are joined into one entry that keeps the most common DNA and genes. The sample data list 550,000 to 750,000 distinct CDR3 sequences, and roughly 20% of these were observed just once. The top ten clones comprise approximately 3.7% of the sample. Source material: blood. These receptors came from a man in his 70s in good health.

The gene calls are TRBV5-1 and TRBJ2-5; perhaps TRBD2 as D (6 bases). CDR3 length: 15 residues. V lost 3 bases and J 1 base, leaving 13 bases between the germline ends. In germline, CDR1 is SGHRS, CDR2 YFSETQ. The CDR3 nucleotides are TGCGCCAGCAGCTCGGAGGGAGTTTTCCAAGAGACCCAGTACTTC. It is translated as CASSSEGVFQETQYF.

The table lists this clonotype with a few counts. The rearrangement uses TRBV5-1 and TRBJ2-1; perhaps TRBD1 as D (6 bases). Trimming left V 3 bases short and J 2 bases short, with 6 bases between. The CDR3 has 13 residues. Germline CDR1 SGHRS, CDR2 YFSETQ. CDR3 DNA sequence: TGCGCCAGCAGCTGGACAGCCTACAATGAGCAGTTCTTC. Protein: CASSWTAYNEQFF.

This clonotype was detected ten times or more. V is TRBV7-3 and J is TRBJ2-5; tentative D call: TRBD1 (5 bases). The germline V gene has CDR1 SGHTA and CDR2 FQGTGA. Trimming stripped 2 bases from V and 1 base from J, with 8 bases between. The CDR3 totals 14 residues. The CDR3 region is CASSLSGAQETQYF. CDR3 nucleotide sequence: TGTGCCAGCAGCTTATCTGGGGCCCAAGAGACCCAGTACTTC.

This clonotype was detected a few times. This CDR3 reads CATSNPLGDDLDTQYF. As DNA, the CDR3 is TGTGCCACCAGTAATCCCCTCGGGGACGACTTAGATACGCAGTATTTT. The V call is TRBV24-1, the J call TRBJ2-3; D could derive from TRBD1 or TRBD2 (5 bases each). Trimming cost V 6 bases and J 5 bases, with 20 bases left between them. Germline loops: CDR1 KGHDR, CDR2 SFDVKD. The CDR3 has 16 residues.

The chain employs TRBV12-3 or TRBV12-4 and TRBJ1-5, with a tentative D call TRBD1 (5 bases). The CDR3 extends over 15 amino acids. The V gene lost 6 bases and the J gene lost 2 bases, with 14 bases spanning the gap. CDR3 in amino acids: CASRLTQGGNQPQHF. The CDR3 nucleotides read TGTGCCAGCAGACTGACCCAGGGTGGCAATCAGCCCCAGCATTTT.

This clonotype was seen a handful of times. The J gene is TRBJ2-6, the V gene TRBV27; 7 bases align to TRBD1. Trimming cost V 6 bases and J 1 base; bases outside gene matches: 12. Germline V gene data show CDR1 as MNHEY and CDR2 as SMNVEV (reference sequence). This CDR3 is 18 amino acids long. This CDR3 is CASRMGQYLPSGANVLTF. DNA of the CDR3: TGTGCCAGCAGAATGGGACAGTATCTCCCTTCTGGGGCCAACGTCCTGACTTTC.

The chain couples TRBV2 to TRBJ2-5; a weak D match, TRBD2 (5 bases). In germline, CDR1 is SNHLY, CDR2 FYNNEI. This CDR3 region has 14 residues. Trimming left V 4 bases short and J 1 base short, with 10 bases between. Written as DNA, the CDR3 is TGTGCCAGCAGTGTTAAGGACTTCCAAGAGACCCAGTACTTC. Translating gives CASSVKDFQETQYF.

This clonotype has a handful of counts. V is TRBV9 and J is TRBJ2-5; D may correspond to TRBD1 or TRBD2 (6 bases each). The DNA end lines up better with TRBJ2-1; the J call may be wrong. The CDR3 loop spans 14 amino acids. CDR1 is SGDLS and CDR2 is YYNGEE in the germline V gene. CDR3 DNA: TGTGCCAGCAGCGTAGTAGGGGGAGGCAATGAGCAGTTCTTC. Translation gives CASSVVGGGNEQFF.

This clonotype was observed a single time. The J gene is TRBJ2-7, the V gene TRBV7-9, with 10 positions matching TRBD2. Germline CDR1 is SEHNR and CDR2 is FQNEAQ (reference sequence). After removal of 3 bases from V and 5 bases from J, the junction contained 7 bases not matched to a gene. This CDR3 has 15 amino acids. The CDR3: CASSFVLAGVHEQYF. CDR3 nucleotide sequence: TGTGCCAGCAGCTTTGTTCTAGCGGGAGTCCACGAGCAGTACTTC. Full variable domain (outside the CDR3, taken from reference TRBV7-9 and TRBJ2-7): DTGVSQNPRHKITKRGQNVTFRCDPISEHNRLYWYRQTLGQGPEFLTYFQNEAQLEKSRLLSDRFSAERPKGSFSTLEIQRTEQGDSAMYLCASSFVLAGVHEQYFGPGTRLTVT.

The rearrangement links TRBV28 to TRBJ2-1; D is uncertain. V lost 6 bases, J lost 6 bases, and 6 bases lay in between. CDR1 MDHEN and CDR2 SYDVKM come from the germline V gene. The CDR3 runs to 11 residues. The CDR3 here is CASRQFNEQFF. The CDR3 coding sequence is TGTGCCAGCAGGCAATTCAATGAGCAGTTCTTC.

V gene TRBV29-1 combines with J gene TRBJ2-3, with D hard to call. CDR1 is SQVTM, CDR2 ANQGSEA, per germline. CDR3 length equals 13 residues. V dropped 5 bases and J dropped 4 bases, with 13 bases sitting between them. CDR3 amino acids: CSVYEAPPDTQYF. The CDR3 nucleotides are TGCAGCGTTTACGAGGCACCACCAGATACGCAGTATTTT.

The chain employs TRBV7-7 and TRBJ2-3, with D hard to call. This CDR3 has 10 amino acids. The V gene's germline CDR1 is SSHAT and CDR2 FNYEAQ (reference sequence). Written as DNA, the CDR3 is TGTGCGCCGGTGACAGATACGCAGTATTTT. As protein: CAPVTDTQYF.

This clonotype occurred many times. This sequence joins TRBV21-1 and TRBJ2-1. TRBV21-1 is recorded as a pseudogene. This CDR3 has 12 amino acids. DNA of the CDR3: TGTGCCAGCGGATCCGATTACAATGAGCAGTTCTTC. Amino acids: CASGSDYNEQFF.

The chain carries TRBV20-1 and TRBJ2-1; the match to TRBD2 covers 16 bases. V was pared by 0 bases and J by 9 bases, with 14 bases of the junction left unmatched. This CDR3 has 19 residues. Per germline, CDR1 DFQATT and CDR2 SNEGSKA (reference sequence). This CDR3 is CSARDHSSGTSGRATEQFF. The DNA of the CDR3 is TGCAGTGCTAGAGACCACAGCTCCGGGACTAGCGGGAGGGCCACTGAGCAGTTCTTC.

The rearrangement links TRBV7-2 to TRBJ1-5; D is perhaps TRBD1 (5 bases). V shed 0 bases and J shed 4 bases, with 10 bases lying between them. Germline values: CDR1 SGHTA, CDR2 FQGNSA. This CDR3 has 15 residues. This CDR3 is CASSLAPGLNQPQHF. The CDR3 DNA sequence: TGTGCCAGCAGCTTAGCCCCAGGGCTGAATCAGCCCCAGCATTTT.

On this clonotype itself: This sequence may be a read error, since a much larger clone differs from it by one base. The chain combines TRBV7-9 with TRBJ2-5, with TRBD2 matching over 10 bases. The J call may be faulty, since TRBJ2-1 better matches the DNA end. CDR3 length: 15 amino acids. CDR1 is SEHNR, CDR2 FQNEAQ, per germline (reference sequence). The CDR3 region has the DNA TGTGCCAGCAGCACCGGGACTAGCGACTACAATGAGCAGTTCTTC. Encoded protein: CASSTGTSDYNEQFF.

This clonotype occurred a few times. The gene calls are TRBV28 and TRBJ1-2; D unresolved. CDR1 is MDHEN, CDR2 SYDVKM, per germline. This CDR3 contains 14 residues. Trimming removed 3 bases from V and 0 bases from J, with 8 bases in between. This CDR3 reads CASSLARANYGYTF. The CDR3 DNA follows: TGTGCCAGCAGTTTGGCGAGGGCTAACTATGGCTACACCTTC.

The genes are TRBV20-1 and TRBJ2-5; unclear D gene. Per the germline V gene, CDR1 is DFQATT and CDR2 is SNEGSKA (reference sequence). V was pared by 0 bases and J by 4 bases, with 12 bases between. The CDR3 has 14 residues. The CDR3 region is CSARDIVGPETQYF. The CDR3 DNA is TGCAGTGCTAGAGATATTGTCGGTCCAGAGACCCAGTACTTC.

The chain joins TRBV7-3 to TRBJ2-3; TRBD2 aligns across 10 bases. V was pared by 1 base and J by 4 bases, with 5 bases of the junction left unmatched. The CDR3 has 16 residues. CDR1 is SGHTA, CDR2 FQGTGA, per germline. Written as DNA, the CDR3 is TGTGCCAGCAGCTTAATGGCTAGCGGGAGTGCAGATACGCAGTATTTT. As protein: CASSLMASGSADTQYF.

The table lists this clonotype with many counts. J is TRBJ1-3 and V is TRBV14; D is unresolved. The CDR3 has 16 residues. The V gene's germline CDR1 is SGHDN and CDR2 FVKESK. V dropped 4 bases and J dropped 3 bases, with 16 bases sitting between them. The CDR3 loop reads CASSLGRREGGNTIYF. The CDR3 DNA sequence: TGTGCCAGCAGCCTCGGAAGGAGGGAGGGTGGAAACACCATATATTTT.

This clonotype was seen more than once but under ten times. CDR3 nucleotides: TGCAGTGCTAGAGCGGGACTAGCGGGACCTAAAGGCACAGATACGCAGTATTTT. Its protein is CSARAGLAGPKGTDTQYF. The chain carries TRBV20-1 and TRBJ2-3, with 13 nucleotides matching TRBD2. With V trimmed by 1 base and J by 1 base, 8 bases remained unmatched. This CDR3 region has 18 residues. CDR1 and CDR2 from the germline V gene are DFQATT and SNEGSKA (reference sequence).

This clonotype was found a few times. The chain recombines TRBV11-2 with TRBJ2-1, with D perhaps TRBD1 or TRBD2 (5 bases each). Trimming removed 2 bases at V and 0 bases at J, with 11 bases between. Looked up from germline, CDR1 is SGHAT and CDR2 is FQNNGV. There are 16 residues in the CDR3. CDR3 sequence reads: CASSLRETVSYNEQFF. The CDR3 coding sequence is TGTGCCAGCAGCTTAAGGGAGACAGTCTCCTACAATGAGCAGTTCTTC.

This clonotype was counted a few times. The V call is TRBV12-3 or TRBV12-4, the J call TRBJ1-2; D gene uncertain. The CDR3 covers 11 residues. V dropped 2 bases and J dropped 7 bases, with 5 bases sitting between them. CDR3 residues: CASSLPGGYTF. CDR3 DNA: TGTGCCAGCAGTTTACCGGGTGGCTACACCTTC.

This clonotype was observed a handful of times. V and J are TRBV29-1 and TRBJ2-7; possibly TRBD1 or TRBD2 for D (7 bases each). The CDR3 runs 14 residues. Trimming shortened V by 5 bases and J by 8 bases, and 22 bases separated the two germline ends. Germline CDR1 is SQVTM and CDR2 is ANQGSEA. CDR3 in amino acids: CSVQGEGALYKQYF. The CDR3 DNA reads TGCAGCGTTCAAGGGGAGGGGGCTCTATACAAGCAGTACTTC.

This clonotype was recorded many times. The V call is TRBV10-3, the J call TRBJ2-3; a weak D match, TRBD2 (6 bases). The CDR3 has 15 amino acids. The germline V and J ends were trimmed by 4 bases and 6 bases, with 17 bases remaining between them. Looked up from germline, CDR1 is ENHRY and CDR2 is SYGVKD. Written as DNA, the CDR3 is TGTGCCATCAGTGGGGGGGACCTCACGGTGGATACGCAGTATTTT. Amino acid sequence: CAISGGDLTVDTQYF.